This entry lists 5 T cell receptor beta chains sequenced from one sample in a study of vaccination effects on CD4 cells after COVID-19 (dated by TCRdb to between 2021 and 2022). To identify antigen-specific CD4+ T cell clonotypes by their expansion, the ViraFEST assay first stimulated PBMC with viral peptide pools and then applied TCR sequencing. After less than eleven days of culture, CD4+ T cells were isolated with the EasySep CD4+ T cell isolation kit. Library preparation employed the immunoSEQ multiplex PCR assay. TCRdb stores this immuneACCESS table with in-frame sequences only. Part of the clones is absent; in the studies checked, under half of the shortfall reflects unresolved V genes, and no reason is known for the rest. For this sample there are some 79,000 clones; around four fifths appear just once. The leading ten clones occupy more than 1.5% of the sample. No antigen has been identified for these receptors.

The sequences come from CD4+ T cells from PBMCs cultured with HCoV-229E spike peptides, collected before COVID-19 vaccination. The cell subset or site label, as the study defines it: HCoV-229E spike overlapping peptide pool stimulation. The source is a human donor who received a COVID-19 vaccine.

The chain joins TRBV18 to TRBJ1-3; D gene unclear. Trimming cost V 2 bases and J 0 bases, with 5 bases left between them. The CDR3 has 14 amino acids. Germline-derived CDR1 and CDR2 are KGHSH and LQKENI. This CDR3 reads CASSPSVSGNTIYF. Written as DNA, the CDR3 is TGTGCCAGCTCACCAAGCGTCTCTGGAAACACCATATATTTT.

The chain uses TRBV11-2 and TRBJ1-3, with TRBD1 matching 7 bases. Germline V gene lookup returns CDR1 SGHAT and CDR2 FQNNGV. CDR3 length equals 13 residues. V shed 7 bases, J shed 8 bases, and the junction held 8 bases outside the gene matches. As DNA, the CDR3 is TGTGCCAGCAACAGGGACAGAGGGTACACCATATATTTT. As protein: CASNRDRGYTIYF.

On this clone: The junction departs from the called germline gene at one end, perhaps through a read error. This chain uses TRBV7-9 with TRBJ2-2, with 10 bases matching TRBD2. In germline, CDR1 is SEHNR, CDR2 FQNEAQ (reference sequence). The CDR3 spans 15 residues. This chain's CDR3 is CASTLAGGNTGELFF. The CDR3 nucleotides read TGTGCCAGCACCTTAGCGGGGGGGAACACCGGGGAGCTGTTTTTT.

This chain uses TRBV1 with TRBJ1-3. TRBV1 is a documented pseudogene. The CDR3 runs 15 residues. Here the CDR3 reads CTSSHGRLSGNTIYF. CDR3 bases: TGCACCAGCAGCCATGGACGGCTATCTGGAAACACCATATATTTT.

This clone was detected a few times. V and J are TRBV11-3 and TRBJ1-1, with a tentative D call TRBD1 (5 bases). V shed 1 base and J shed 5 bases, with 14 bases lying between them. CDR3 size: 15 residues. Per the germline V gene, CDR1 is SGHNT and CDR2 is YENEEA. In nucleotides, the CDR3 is TGTGCCAGCAGCTTAGGTAGGGGCCTACAGACTGAAGCTTTCTTT. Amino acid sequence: CASSLGRGLQTEAFF.